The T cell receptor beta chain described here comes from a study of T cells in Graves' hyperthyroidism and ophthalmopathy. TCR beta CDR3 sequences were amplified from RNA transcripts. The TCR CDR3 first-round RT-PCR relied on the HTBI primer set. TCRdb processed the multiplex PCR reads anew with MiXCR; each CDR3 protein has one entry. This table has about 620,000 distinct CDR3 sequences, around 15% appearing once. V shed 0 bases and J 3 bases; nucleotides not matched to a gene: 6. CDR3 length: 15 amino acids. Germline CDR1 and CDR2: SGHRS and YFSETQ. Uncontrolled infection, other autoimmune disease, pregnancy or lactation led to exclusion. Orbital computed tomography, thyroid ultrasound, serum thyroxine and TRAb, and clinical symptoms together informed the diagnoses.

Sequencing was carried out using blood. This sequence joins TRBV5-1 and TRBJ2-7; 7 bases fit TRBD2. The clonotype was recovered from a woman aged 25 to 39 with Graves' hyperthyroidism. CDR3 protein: CASSLVVGTNYEQYF. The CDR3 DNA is TGCGCCAGCAGCTTGGTGGTGGGGACTAACTACGAGCAGTACTTC. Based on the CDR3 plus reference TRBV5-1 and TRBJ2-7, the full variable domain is KAGVTQTPRYLIKTRGQQVTLSCSPISGHRSVSWYQQTPGQGLQFLFEYFSETQRNKGNFPGRFSGRQFSNSRSEMNVSTLELGDSALYLCASSLVVGTNYEQYFGPGTRLTVT.